The clone carrying this TCR beta chain was recorded only once. Its antigen is still unknown. This specimen comes from a study of blood T cells in healthy people across ages. The wider study: Roughly one uniquely barcoded beta molecule per two T cells was captured.

Whenever a sample was processed, at least 6.5 million PBMCs were isolated. Primers used in a second PCR of about 6 to 11 cycles were a sample-barcoded 5' primer and a J-beta primer mix. MiXCR, run by TCRdb on the 5' RACE reads, gives a single entry per CDR3 protein. The table has under 1,000,000 distinct CDR3 sequences, 35% to 60% seen once. V shed 6 bases and J shed 1 base, with 18 bases lying between them. This CDR3 region has 16 residues. Germline assignment: CDR1 PRHDT and CDR2 FYEKMQ (reference sequence). Study-wide findings and caveats: More naive CD4+ cells and higher diversity were found in long-lived than in aged donors. As naive T cell percentage varied, TCR beta diversity correlated strongly with it.

The clonotype originates from a man at least 80 years old in good health. J is TRBJ1-2 and V is TRBV13; D gene unclear. The material sequenced was blood. Written as DNA, the CDR3 is TGTGCCAGCAGTCGGACCCCACCAAGCCTTAACTATGGCTACACCTTC. Its translation is CASSRTPPSLNYGYTF.